These 17 T cell receptor beta chains came from one sample sequenced in a study of blood T cells in healthy people across ages. A J-beta primer mix and a sample-barcoded 5' primer were used in a second PCR of about 7 to 12 cycles. TCRdb re-called the 5' RACE reads through MiXCR, storing one row per CDR3 protein. Among some 690,000 distinct CDR3 sequences listed, 22% were seen once. The material sequenced was blood. The receptors were gathered from a man in his 70s in good health.

In its sample, this clonotype was seen a few times. The chain couples TRBV6-5 to TRBJ1-2, with a weak D call TRBD1 (6 bases). Trimming stripped 6 bases from V and 4 bases from J, with 18 bases between. CDR3 length: 15 amino acids. The germline V gene has CDR1 MNHEY and CDR2 SVGAGI. The DNA for the CDR3 is TGTGCCAGCAGGGACAGCGTGGCCCGGTCCTATGGCTACACCTTC. Amino acid sequence: CASRDSVARSYGYTF.

This clonotype appeared many times. The chain recombines TRBV12-3 or TRBV12-4 with TRBJ2-7; D is undetermined. V was shortened by 1 base and J by 3 bases, with 1 base between the two germline ends. CDR3 size: 11 residues. CDR3 nucleotides: TGTGCCAGCAGTTTAGGCTACGAGCAGTACTTC. Translation gives CASSLGYEQYF.

This clonotype was counted at least ten times. V gene TRBV10-3 combines with J gene TRBJ1-3, with 7 bases matching TRBD1. Germline V gene data show CDR1 as ENHRY and CDR2 as SYGVKD. Trimming removed 9 bases from V and 0 bases from J; junction bases left unmatched: 5. The CDR3 loop spans 14 amino acids. As DNA, the CDR3 is TGTGCCATTAGGGACAGCCACTCTGGAAACACCATATATTTT. Amino acids: CAIRDSHSGNTIYF.

This clonotype appeared a few times. This chain connects TRBV6-5 to TRBJ2-7, with 9 bases lining up with TRBD1. TRBJ2-1 explains the end of the DNA better; the J call may be wrong. CDR1 MNHEY and CDR2 SVGAGI come from the germline V gene. The CDR3 sequence is 15 residues long. The CDR3 nucleotides are TGTGCCAGCAGTTACTCGGGACAGGGTGGAAATGAGCAGTTCTTC. Its translation: CASSYSGQGGNEQFF.

This chain joins TRBV3-1 and TRBJ1-2; D call uncertain. Trimming removed 7 bases at V and 0 bases at J, with 15 bases between. This CDR3 contains 15 residues. The V gene's germline CDR1 is LGHDT and CDR2 YNNKEL (reference sequence). CDR3 region: CASKGLVDTNYGYTF. Written as DNA, the CDR3 is TGTGCCAGCAAAGGCTTGGTAGACACTAACTATGGCTACACCTTC.

In its sample, this clonotype was seen a few times. The chain is built from TRBV7-9 and TRBJ2-5; possibly TRBD1 or TRBD2 for D (5 bases each). The better agreement between TRBJ2-1 and the DNA end casts doubt on the J call. The CDR3 is made up of 16 amino acids. The germline CDR1 and CDR2 sequences are SEHNR and FQNEAQ (reference sequence). CDR3 bases: TGTGCCAGCAGCTCACTACTTGAGGAGAGGGGCAATGAGCAGTTCTTC. This gives the protein CASSSLLEERGNEQFF.

The chain employs TRBV29-1 and TRBJ2-2; 9 bases agree with TRBD2. Germline lookup yields CDR1 SQVTM and CDR2 ANQGSEA. This CDR3 has 14 amino acids. J was trimmed by 5 bases and V by 8 bases; bases with no gene match: 9. The CDR3 spells CSTRAGGGTGELFF. CDR3 in DNA: TGCAGCACACGAGCGGGAGGCGGGACCGGGGAGCTGTTTTTT.

The rearrangement links TRBV4-1 to TRBJ1-5; D call uncertain. Germline loops: CDR1 MGHRA, CDR2 YSYEKL. The length of the CDR3 is 18 residues. Trimming removed 0 bases from V and 0 bases from J, with 15 bases in between. DNA for the CDR3: TGCGCCAGCAGCCAAGAGGTACCCGGGATCTATAGCAATCAGCCCCAGCATTTT. It is translated as CASSQEVPGIYSNQPQHF.

This clonotype was detected many times. The chain couples TRBV6-1 to TRBJ1-5; no clear D gene. Trimming pared 5 bases from V and 3 bases from J, leaving 14 bases between. This CDR3 comprises 15 residues. Germline assignment: CDR1 MNHNS and CDR2 SASEGT. CDR3 sequence: CASSPLQVANQPQHF. As DNA, the CDR3 is TGTGCCAGCAGTCCTCTGCAGGTCGCCAATCAGCCCCAGCATTTT.

This rearrangement joins TRBV7-2 to TRBJ2-1; D remains ambiguous. Germline loops: CDR1 SGHTA, CDR2 FQGNSA. Trimming removed 1 base from V and 0 bases from J, with 10 bases in between. The CDR3 sequence is 16 residues long. Written as DNA, the CDR3 is TGTGCCAGCAGCTTAGGCCCTAGTAGCTCCTACAATGAGCAGTTCTTC. Translated: CASSLGPSSSYNEQFF.

This clonotype appeared a few times. The chain uses TRBV7-9 and TRBJ2-3; D not certain. CDR3 length equals 15 residues. Germline CDR1 and CDR2: SEHNR and FQNEAQ (reference sequence). V lost 4 bases, J lost 1 base, and 12 bases lay in between. The chain's CDR3 is CASSSRLLRTDTQYF. The CDR3 region has the DNA TGTGCCAGCAGCTCCAGACTCCTCCGCACAGATACGCAGTATTTT.

This rearrangement joins TRBV19 to TRBJ2-4; D perhaps matches TRBD1 (5 bases). Trimming removed 2 bases from V and 1 base from J, with 15 bases in between. The germline CDR1 and CDR2 sequences are LNHDA and SQIVND (reference sequence). CDR3 length: 17 amino acids. CDR3 sequence: CASSIRQGNQAKNIQYF. In DNA, the CDR3 is TGTGCCAGTAGTATACGGCAGGGTAATCAGGCCAAAAACATTCAGTACTTC.

The J gene is TRBJ1-2, the V gene TRBV3-1; 7 positions agree with TRBD1. The CDR3 extends over 14 amino acids. V shed 3 bases and J 2 bases; nucleotides not matched to a gene: 3. Germline V gene sequence: CDR1 LGHDT, CDR2 YNNKEL (reference sequence). In nucleotides, the CDR3 is TGTGCCAGCAGCCAGGGACAGTTAAACTATGGCTACACCTTC. This encodes CASSQGQLNYGYTF.

This clonotype has only a few counts. V usage is TRBV5-1 and J usage is TRBJ2-7; no clear D gene. This CDR3 spans 15 amino acids. V lost 1 base and J lost 0, with 11 bases in between. Germline-derived CDR1 and CDR2 are SGHRS and YFSETQ. CDR3 coding DNA: TGCGCCAGCAGCTTGTCTGGCGTAAGCTCCTACGAGCAGTACTTC. Encoded protein: CASSLSGVSSYEQYF.

This sequence joins TRBV19 and TRBJ2-6; D is unclear. Germline CDR1 LNHDA, CDR2 SQIVND (reference sequence). This CDR3 is 16 amino acids long. V was cut by 1 base and J by 1 base, with 8 bases left in between. CDR3 sequence (DNA): TGTGCCAGTAGTATAGCAACAAGGTCTGGGGCCAACGTCCTGACTTTC. This translates into CASSIATRSGANVLTF.

This clonotype was detected a few times. V is TRBV7-2 and J is TRBJ2-1; TRBD2 matches at 8 bases. CDR3 size: 17 residues. J gave up 0 bases and V 2 bases, and 6 bases lay outside the gene matches. Per the germline V gene, CDR1 is SGHTA and CDR2 is FQGNSA. The CDR3 DNA reads as TGTGCCAGCAGCTTATTCGGCGGGAGGAGCTCCTACAATGAGCAGTTCTTC. Translation gives CASSLFGGRSSYNEQFF.

V gene TRBV2 combines with J gene TRBJ2-1, with D possibly being TRBD1 or TRBD2 (6 bases each). The CDR3 runs to 14 residues. Trimming stripped 8 bases from V and 9 bases from J, with 20 bases between. Looked up from germline, CDR1 is SNHLY and CDR2 is FYNNEI. The CDR3 sequence is CASGSASGAGEQFF. CDR3 nucleotide sequence: TGTGCCAGCGGTTCGGCGTCGGGGGCCGGTGAGCAGTTCTTC.